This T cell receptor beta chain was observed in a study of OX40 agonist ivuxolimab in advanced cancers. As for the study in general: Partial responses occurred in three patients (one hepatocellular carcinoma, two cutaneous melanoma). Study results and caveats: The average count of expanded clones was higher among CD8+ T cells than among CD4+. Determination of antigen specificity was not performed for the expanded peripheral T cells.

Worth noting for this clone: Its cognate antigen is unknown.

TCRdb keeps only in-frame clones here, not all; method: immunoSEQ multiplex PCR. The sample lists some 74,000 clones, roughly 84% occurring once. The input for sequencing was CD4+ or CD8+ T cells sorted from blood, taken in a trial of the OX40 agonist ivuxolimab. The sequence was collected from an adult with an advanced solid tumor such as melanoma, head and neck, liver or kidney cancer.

In DNA, the CDR3 is TGCAGTGCTATAGGCGGGAGTTGGTACTTC. It is translated as CSAIGGSWYF. V and J are TRBV20-1 and TRBJ2-5; 7 nucleotides agree with TRBD2. This CDR3 is built from 10 residues. V lost 4 bases, J lost 13 bases, and 6 bases stayed unmatched. Germline V lookup: CDR1 DFQATT, CDR2 SNEGSKA (reference sequence).